The 3 T cell receptor beta chains in this list originate from one sample, sequenced in a study of glioma-infiltrating T cells. Using RNA template, CDR3s of TCR alpha and beta were amplified with iRepertoire arm-PCR. TCRdb re-called the multiplex PCR reads through MiXCR, storing one row per CDR3 protein. The sample lists approximately 88,000 distinct CDR3 sequences, 20% to 25% occurring once. Sequenced input: glioma tissue, nonneoplastic brain tissue, or PBMCs (not recorded which). These receptors were taken from a human donor with low-grade glioma or glioblastoma, undergoing nonglioma brain surgery, or in good health (not recorded which).

The gene calls are TRBV4-1 and TRBJ2-2, with 8 bases aligning to TRBD2. The CDR3 has 17 residues. The germline gives CDR1 MGHRA, CDR2 YSYEKL. Losses at the gene ends were 1 base for V and 4 bases for J; bases not matched to a gene: 8. CDR3 DNA sequence: TGCGCCAGCAGCCAAGCCCGGGGGGGGCTAAGCACCGGGGAGCTGTTTTTT. Its translation is CASSQARGGLSTGELFF.

Turning to this clonotype: Since a much larger clone is just one base distant, this may be a read error. The final CDR3 position lacks the conserved phenylalanine or tryptophan, pointing to a likely read error. The chain has TRBV2 and TRBJ1-5; a weak D match, TRBD1 (5 bases). The CDR3 has 14 amino acids. Germline loops: CDR1 SNHLY, CDR2 FYNNEI. V lost 4 bases and J lost 1, with 8 bases in between. Written as DNA, the CDR3 is TGTGCCAGCAGTGGCGGGACCAGCAATCAGCCCCAGCATCTT. This codes for CASSGGTSNQPQHL.

This clonotype turned up a few times. The genes are TRBV19 and TRBJ2-3, with TRBD1 identical over 8 bases. The CDR3 totals 18 residues. V shed 7 bases and J 4 bases; nucleotides not matched to a gene: 19. Looked up from germline, CDR1 is LNHDA and CDR2 is SQIVND (reference sequence). This CDR3 is CASTSLTPGQAPADTQYF. The CDR3 DNA is TGTGCCAGTACTAGTCTTACGCCGGGACAGGCTCCGGCAGATACGCAGTATTTT.